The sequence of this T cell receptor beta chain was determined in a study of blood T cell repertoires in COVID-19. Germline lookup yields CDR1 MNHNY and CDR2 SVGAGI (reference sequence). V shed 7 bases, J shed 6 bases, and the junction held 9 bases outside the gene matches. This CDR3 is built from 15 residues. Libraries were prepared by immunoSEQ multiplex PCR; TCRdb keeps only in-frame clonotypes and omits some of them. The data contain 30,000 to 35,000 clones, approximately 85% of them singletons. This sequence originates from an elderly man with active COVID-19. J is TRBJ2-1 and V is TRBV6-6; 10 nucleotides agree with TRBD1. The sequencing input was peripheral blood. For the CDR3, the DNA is TGTGCCAGCACTGAGCCGGGACAGGGGATCAATGAGCAGTTCTTC. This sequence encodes CASTEPGQGINEQFF.